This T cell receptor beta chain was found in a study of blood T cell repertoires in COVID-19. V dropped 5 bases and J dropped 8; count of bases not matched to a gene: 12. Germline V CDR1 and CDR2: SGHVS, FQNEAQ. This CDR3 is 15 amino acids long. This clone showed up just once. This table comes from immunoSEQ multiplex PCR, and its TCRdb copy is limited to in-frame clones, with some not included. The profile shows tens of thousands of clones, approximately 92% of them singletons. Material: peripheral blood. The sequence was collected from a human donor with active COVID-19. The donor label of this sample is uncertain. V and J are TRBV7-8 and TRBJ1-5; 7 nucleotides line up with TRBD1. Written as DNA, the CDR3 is TGTGCCAGCAGCCTCCGACAGGGCCTCAGGGAGCCCCAGCATTTT. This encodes CASSLRQGLREPQHF.